These 10 T cell receptor beta chains were sequenced from one sample in a study of T cell changes during pregnancy in multiple sclerosis. Clones were sequenced by immunoSEQ multiplex PCR, and TCRdb holds only the in-frame ones, with some missing. The sample comprises around 56,000 clones, roughly nine tenths of which are singletons, and roughly 0.76% rests with the top ten. The sample consisted of CD4+ T cells from peripheral blood mononuclear cells, taken in the first trimester of pregnancy. These TCRs come from a female donor with multiple sclerosis, enrolled in a pregnancy study.

This chain connects TRBV6-5 to TRBJ2-7; 8 positions match TRBD1. This CDR3 is 15 amino acids long. Germline values: CDR1 MNHEY, CDR2 SVGAGI. V trimming: 0 bases; J trimming: 2 bases; junction bases outside the gene matches: 3. The CDR3 bases are TGTGCCAGCAGTTACTCAACAGGGGGGCCCTACGAGCAGTACTTC. Protein: CASSYSTGGPYEQYF.

V and J are TRBV7-2 and TRBJ1-2; TRBD1 matches at 8 bases. J lost 6 bases, V lost 3 bases, and 6 bases had no gene match. Germline assignment: CDR1 SGHTA and CDR2 FQGNSA. The CDR3 covers 14 residues. In nucleotides, the CDR3 is TGTGCCAGCAGCTTGGGGGACAGGCTAGATGGCTACACCTTC. This translates into CASSLGDRLDGYTF.

V gene TRBV5-4 combines with J gene TRBJ1-1; 10 bases line up with TRBD1. CDR1 is SGHNT, CDR2 YYREEE, per germline (reference sequence). V shed 0 bases and J 1 base; nucleotides not matched to a gene: 0. The CDR3 is made up of 15 amino acids. The CDR3 nucleotides read TGTGCCAGCAGCTTGGGGACAGGGGGGAACACTGAAGCTTTCTTT. Translation gives CASSLGTGGNTEAFF.

This chain uses TRBV5-4 with TRBJ2-3; 16 nucleotides line up with TRBD2. This CDR3 spans 14 amino acids. CDR1 and CDR2 from the germline V gene are SGHNT and YYREEE (reference sequence). The V and J ends lost 10 bases and 4 bases, in that order; junction bases with no gene match: 3. The DNA for the CDR3 is TGTGCCGGGGGGACTAGCGGGGGGGCAGATACGCAGTATTTT. Its protein product is CAGGTSGGADTQYF.

The V and J genes are TRBV15 and TRBJ1-1, with TRBD1 as a possible D gene (5 bases). The V gene's germline CDR1 is LNHNV and CDR2 YYDKDF (reference sequence). The CDR3 has 15 residues. Trimming took 0 bases from V and 6 from J, leaving 14 bases between them. The CDR3 DNA is TGTGCCACCAGCAGAGAGGAGGGGAGGTTCGCTGAAGCTTTCTTT. Its protein is CATSREEGRFAEAFF.

This sequence joins TRBV2 and TRBJ2-5; 11 bases align to TRBD2. The ends lost 4 bases at V and 4 bases at J; junction bases unmatched: 5. The CDR3 is made up of 15 amino acids. Germline V gives CDR1 SNHLY, CDR2 FYNNEI. CDR3 sequence: CASSGSLAGGETQYF. The DNA for the CDR3 is TGTGCCAGCAGTGGGTCCCTAGCGGGGGGAGAGACCCAGTACTTC.

CDR3 sequence reads: CASSLDPSGAGNDIQYF. CDR3 nucleotides: TGCGCCAGCAGCTTGGATCCTAGCGGGGCAGGTAACGACATTCAGTACTTC. The chain carries TRBV5-1 and TRBJ2-4; 9 nucleotides line up with TRBD2. The V gene's germline CDR1 is SGHRS and CDR2 YFSETQ. The CDR3 loop spans 17 amino acids. V lost 0 bases and J lost 8; bases outside the gene matches: 12.

The chain employs TRBV7-9 and TRBJ1-6; D perhaps matches TRBD1 (5 bases). The ends were cut back, 1 base at V and 5 bases at J, with 12 bases in the middle. In germline, CDR1 is SEHNR, CDR2 FQNEAQ (reference sequence). The CDR3 is made up of 16 amino acids. CDR3 residues: CASSLGQGWDNSPLHF. In DNA, the CDR3 is TGTGCCAGCAGCTTAGGTCAGGGATGGGATAATTCACCCCTCCACTTT.

This chain links TRBV5-4 with TRBJ2-3; 10 bases line up with TRBD1. The CDR3 runs to 16 residues. V lost 4 bases, J lost 2 bases, and 7 bases stayed unmatched. Germline values: CDR1 SGHNT, CDR2 YYREEE (reference sequence). CDR3 nucleotide sequence: TGTGCCAGCAGCACAAGGACAGGGGGGTCCACAGATACGCAGTATTTT. It codes for CASSTRTGGSTDTQYF.

DNA for the CDR3: TGTGCCTGGGCTGGGGGCAGGGCCACTGGCGAGCAGTACTTC. It translates to CAWAGGRATGEQYF. The chain recombines TRBV30 with TRBJ2-7; D is possibly TRBD1 (6 bases). The V and J ends lost 5 bases and 6 bases respectively, with 20 bases between them. The germline gives CDR1 GTSNPN, CDR2 SVGIG (reference sequence). There are 14 residues in the CDR3.